The rows below give T cell receptor beta chains drawn from one sample of a study of cytomegalovirus exposure and HLA in healthy donors. Produced via immunoSEQ multiplex PCR; TCRdb's table is partial and in-frame only. This sample's table reports around 80,000 clones. The sample comprised PBMCs. Receptors were obtained from a man aged 35 to 55 in good health and CMV-seronegative. The CDR3 runs from the conserved cysteine through the conserved F or W. D genes are given only for firm matches.

cdr3_length: 17; d_call: TRBD2; v_call: TRBV5-6; j_call: TRBJ2-3; cdr3_aa: CASSQSLAGEFGDTQYF; cdr3_nt: TGTGCCAGCAGCCAGAGCCTAGCGGGGGAGTTTGGAGATACGCAGTATTTT
cdr3_length: 15; d_call: TRBD1; v_call: TRBV6-5; j_call: TRBJ2-1; cdr3_aa: CASRIGQGSYNEQFF; cdr3_nt: TGTGCCAGCAGGATAGGACAGGGGTCCTACAATGAGCAGTTCTTC
cdr3_length: 16; d_call: TRBD1; v_call: TRBV15; j_call: TRBJ2-1; cdr3_aa: CATSRNRDRGFYEQFF; cdr3_nt: TGTGCCACCAGCAGAAACCGGGACAGGGGTTTCTATGAGCAGTTCTTC
cdr3_length: 14; d_call: .; v_call: TRBV5-5; j_call: TRBJ2-2; cdr3_aa: CASSLNGNTGELFF; cdr3_nt: TGTGCCAGCAGCTTGAACGGGAACACCGGGGAGCTGTTTTTT
cdr3_length: 14; d_call: .; v_call: TRBV5-1; j_call: TRBJ1-6; cdr3_aa: CASSLAPRYSPLHF; cdr3_nt: TGCGCCAGCAGCTTGGCCCCGCGCTATTCACCCCTCCACTTT
cdr3_length: 11; d_call: .; v_call: TRBV2; j_call: TRBJ2-2; cdr3_aa: CASQGTGELFF; cdr3_nt: TGTGCCAGCCAGGGCACCGGGGAGCTGTTTTTT
cdr3_length: 12; d_call: .; v_call: TRBV7-8; j_call: TRBJ1-2; cdr3_aa: CASSSRGYGYTF; cdr3_nt: TGTGCCAGCAGCTCCAGGGGATATGGCTACACCTTC
cdr3_length: 15; d_call: TRBD2; v_call: TRBV15; j_call: TRBJ2-5; cdr3_aa: CATSFGLAGGETQYF; cdr3_nt: TGTGCCACCAGCTTCGGACTAGCGGGGGGAGAGACCCAGTACTTC
cdr3_length: 17; d_call: TRBD2; v_call: TRBV11-2; j_call: TRBJ2-2; cdr3_aa: CASSFELAGGRFGELFF; cdr3_nt: TGTGCCAGCAGCTTTGAACTAGCGGGGGGCCGTTTCGGGGAGCTGTTTTTT
cdr3_length: 14; d_call: TRBD2; v_call: TRBV25-1; j_call: TRBJ2-3; cdr3_aa: CASGWTSGTGTQYF; cdr3_nt: TGTGCCAGCGGGTGGACTAGCGGCACGGGGACGCAGTATTTT
cdr3_length: 17; d_call: TRBD2; v_call: TRBV5-1; j_call: TRBJ2-2; cdr3_aa: CASSSPLASGDTGELFF; cdr3_nt: TGCGCCAGCAGCTCGCCCTTAGCTAGCGGGGATACCGGGGAGCTGTTTTTT
cdr3_length: 13; d_call: TRBD1; v_call: TRBV7-8; j_call: TRBJ1-2; cdr3_aa: CASTGQLNYGYTF; cdr3_nt: TGTGCCAGTACGGGACAGTTGAACTATGGCTACACCTTC
cdr3_length: 13; d_call: .; v_call: TRBV14; j_call: TRBJ2-3; cdr3_aa: CASSQDAGNTQYF; cdr3_nt: TGTGCCAGCAGCCAAGATGCGGGTAATACGCAGTATTTT
cdr3_length: 15; d_call: .; v_call: TRBV5-8; j_call: TRBJ1-5; cdr3_aa: CASSQYQGPNQPQHF; cdr3_nt: TGTGCCAGCAGTCAGTACCAGGGCCCCAATCAGCCCCAGCATTTT
cdr3_length: 16; d_call: .; v_call: TRBV7-2; j_call: TRBJ2-7; cdr3_aa: CASSLVGRGLVYEQYF; cdr3_nt: TGTGCCAGCAGCTTAGTGGGAAGGGGACTCGTCTACGAGCAGTACTTC
cdr3_length: 13; d_call: .; v_call: TRBV5-6; j_call: TRBJ1-6; cdr3_aa: CASSSGVGSPLHF; cdr3_nt: TGTGCCAGCAGCTCGGGGGTTGGGTCACCCCTCCACTTT
cdr3_length: 11; d_call: TRBD1; v_call: TRBV6-5; j_call: TRBJ1-2; cdr3_aa: CASATGHGYTF; cdr3_nt: TGTGCCAGCGCGACAGGGCATGGCTACACCTTC
cdr3_length: 14; d_call: .; v_call: TRBV12-5; j_call: TRBJ2-1; cdr3_aa: CASGLVVRNNEQFF; cdr3_nt: TGTGCTAGTGGTTTGGTCGTGAGGAACAATGAGCAGTTCTTC
cdr3_length: 14; d_call: TRBD1; v_call: TRBV6-1; j_call: TRBJ1-1; cdr3_aa: CASNRDRGGTEAFF; cdr3_nt: TGTGCCAGCAATAGGGACAGGGGTGGTACTGAAGCTTTCTTT
cdr3_length: 15; d_call: TRBD1; v_call: TRBV2; j_call: TRBJ2-7; cdr3_aa: CASSVDGTGVHEQYF; cdr3_nt: TGTGCCAGCAGTGTCGACGGGACAGGGGTCCACGAGCAGTACTTC
cdr3_length: 18; d_call: TRBD2; v_call: TRBV4-3; j_call: TRBJ2-2; cdr3_aa: CASSQGPGRAKDTGELFF; cdr3_nt: TGCGCCAGCAGCCAAGGCCCTGGGAGGGCCAAAGACACCGGGGAGCTGTTTTTT
cdr3_length: 14; d_call: .; v_call: TRBV7-2; j_call: TRBJ1-1; cdr3_aa: CASSLVGLWQEAFF; cdr3_nt: TGTGCCAGCAGCTTAGTGGGACTTTGGCAGGAGGCTTTCTTT
cdr3_length: 19; d_call: TRBD1; v_call: TRBV19; j_call: TRBJ2-3; cdr3_aa: CASSAAGRGPGVYTDTQYF; cdr3_nt: TGTGCCAGTAGTGCTGCAGGCAGGGGGCCGGGGGTTTACACAGATACGCAGTATTTT
cdr3_length: 15; d_call: TRBD2; v_call: TRBV6-6; j_call: TRBJ2-1; cdr3_aa: CASSYWSGGPQEQFF; cdr3_nt: TGTGCCAGCAGTTACTGGTCGGGAGGGCCTCAAGAGCAGTTCTTC
cdr3_length: 14; d_call: .; v_call: TRBV30; j_call: TRBJ1-3; cdr3_aa: CAWSYLVDGNTIYF; cdr3_nt: TGTGCCTGGAGTTATCTAGTCGATGGAAACACCATATATTTT
cdr3_length: 14; d_call: TRBD2; v_call: TRBV7-9; j_call: TRBJ2-5; cdr3_aa: CASSFSGRQETQYF; cdr3_nt: TGTGCCAGCAGCTTTAGCGGGAGACAAGAGACCCAGTACTTC